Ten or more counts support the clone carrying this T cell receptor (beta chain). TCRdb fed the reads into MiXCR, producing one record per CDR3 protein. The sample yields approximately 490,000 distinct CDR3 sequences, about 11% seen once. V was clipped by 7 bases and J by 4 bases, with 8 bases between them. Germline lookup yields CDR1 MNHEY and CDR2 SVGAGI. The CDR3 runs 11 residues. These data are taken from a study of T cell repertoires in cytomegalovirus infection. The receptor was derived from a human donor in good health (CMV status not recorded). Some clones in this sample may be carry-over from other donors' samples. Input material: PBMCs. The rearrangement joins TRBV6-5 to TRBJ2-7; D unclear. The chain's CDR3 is CASKREYEQYF. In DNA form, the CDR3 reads TGTGCCAGCAAACGAGAGTACGAGCAGTACTTC.